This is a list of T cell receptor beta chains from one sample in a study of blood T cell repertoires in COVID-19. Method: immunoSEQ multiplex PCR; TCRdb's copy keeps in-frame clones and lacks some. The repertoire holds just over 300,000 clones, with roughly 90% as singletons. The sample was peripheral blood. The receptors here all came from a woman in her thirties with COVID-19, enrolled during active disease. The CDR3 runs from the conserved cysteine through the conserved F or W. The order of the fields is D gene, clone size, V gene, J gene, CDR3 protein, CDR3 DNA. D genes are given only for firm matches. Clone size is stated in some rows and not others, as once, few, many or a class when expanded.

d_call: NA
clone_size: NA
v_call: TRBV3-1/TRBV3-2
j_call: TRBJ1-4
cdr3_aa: CASGEGRRAGGEKLFF
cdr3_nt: TGTGCCAGCGGAGAAGGCAGGCGGGCGGGGGGTGAAAAACTGTTTTTT

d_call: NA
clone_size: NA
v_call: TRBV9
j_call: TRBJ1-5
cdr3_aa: CASPEEKEVYSNQPQHF
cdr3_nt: TGTGCCAGCCCGGAGGAGAAGGAGGTATATAGCAATCAGCCCCAGCATTTT

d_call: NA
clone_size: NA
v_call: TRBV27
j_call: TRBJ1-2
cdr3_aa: CASSLNQGLGYTF
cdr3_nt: TGTGCCAGCAGTTTAAACCAGGGGCTCGGCTACACCTTC

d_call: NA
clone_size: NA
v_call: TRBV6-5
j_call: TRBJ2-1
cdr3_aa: CASSYRGGLSYNEQFF
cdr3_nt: TGTGCCAGCAGCTACAGGGGGGGCCTCTCCTACAATGAGCAGTTCTTC

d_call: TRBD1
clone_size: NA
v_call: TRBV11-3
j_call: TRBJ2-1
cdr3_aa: CASSLRTGWGNNEQFF
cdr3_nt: TGTGCCAGCAGTCTTAGGACAGGGTGGGGCAACAATGAGCAGTTCTTC

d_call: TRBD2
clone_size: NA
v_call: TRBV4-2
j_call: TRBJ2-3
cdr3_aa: CASSPYRPGLAGGLGADTQYF
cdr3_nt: TGTGCCAGCAGCCCTTACCGCCCGGGACTAGCGGGGGGGCTGGGGGCAGATACGCAGTATTTT

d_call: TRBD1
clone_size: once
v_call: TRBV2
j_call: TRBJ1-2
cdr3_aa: CASSEFGTGVGGYTF
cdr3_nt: TGTGCCAGCAGTGAGTTCGGGACAGGAGTAGGCGGCTACACCTTC

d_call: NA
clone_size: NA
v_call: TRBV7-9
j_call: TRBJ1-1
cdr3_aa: CASSSSLNTEAFF
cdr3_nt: TGTGCCAGCAGCTCAAGCTTAAACACTGAAGCTTTCTTT

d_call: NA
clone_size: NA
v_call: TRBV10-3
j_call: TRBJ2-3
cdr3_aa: CAISESYSTDTQYF
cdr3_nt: TGTGCCATCAGTGAGTCCTATAGCACAGATACGCAGTATTTT

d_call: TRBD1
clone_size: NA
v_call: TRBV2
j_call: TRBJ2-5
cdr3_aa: CARRTGGPSGLLAQYF
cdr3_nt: TGTGCCAGAAGGACAGGGGGACCGAGCGGATTGCTCGCCCAGTACTTC

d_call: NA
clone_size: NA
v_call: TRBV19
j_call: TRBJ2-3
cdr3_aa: CASSLQTRRTDTQYF
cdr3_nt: TGTGCCAGTAGTCTCCAGACTAGACGCACAGATACGCAGTATTTT

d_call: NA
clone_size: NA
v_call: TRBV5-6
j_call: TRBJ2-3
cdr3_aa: CASSLTDTQYF
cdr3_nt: TGTGCCAGCAGCCTAACAGATACGCAGTATTTT

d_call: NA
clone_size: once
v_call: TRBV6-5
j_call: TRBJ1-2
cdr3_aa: CASSSREDYGYTF
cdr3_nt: TGTGCCAGCAGCAGCAGGGAAGACTATGGCTACACCTTC

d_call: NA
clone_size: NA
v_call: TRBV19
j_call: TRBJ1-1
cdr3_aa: CASSTPYTEAFF
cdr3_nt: TGTGCCAGTAGTACCCCATACACTGAAGCTTTCTTT

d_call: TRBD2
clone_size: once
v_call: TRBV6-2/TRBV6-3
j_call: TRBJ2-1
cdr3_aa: CASSRTSGLVFDEQFF
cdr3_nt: TGTGCCAGCAGTCGAACCTCCGGACTAGTTTTCGATGAGCAGTTCTTC

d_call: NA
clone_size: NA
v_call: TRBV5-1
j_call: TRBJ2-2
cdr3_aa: CASSPISGSGELFF
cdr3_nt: TGCGCCAGCAGTCCAATCTCGGGGTCCGGGGAGCTGTTTTTT

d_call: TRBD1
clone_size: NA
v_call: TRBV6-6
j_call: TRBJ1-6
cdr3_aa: CASSLGRDSGPLHF
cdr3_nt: TGTGCCAGCAGTTTAGGCCGGGACAGTGGACCCCTCCACTTT

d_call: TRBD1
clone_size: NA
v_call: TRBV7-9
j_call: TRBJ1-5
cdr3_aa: CASSLVPETGVNQPQHF
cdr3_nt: TGTGCCAGCAGCTTAGTGCCTGAGACAGGGGTCAATCAGCCCCAGCATTTT

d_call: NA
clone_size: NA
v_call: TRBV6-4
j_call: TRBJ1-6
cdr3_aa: CASTAPLHF
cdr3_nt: TGTGCCAGCACGGCACCCCTCCACTTT

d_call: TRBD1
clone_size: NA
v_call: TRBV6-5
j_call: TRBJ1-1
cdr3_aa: CASSQGAVTEAFF
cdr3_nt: TGTGCCAGCAGCCAGGGGGCCGTCACTGAAGCTTTCTTT

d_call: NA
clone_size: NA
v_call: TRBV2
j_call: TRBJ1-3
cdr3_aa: CASSQSGGSGNTIYF
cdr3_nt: TGTGCCAGCAGCCAATCGGGGGGCTCTGGAAACACCATATATTTT

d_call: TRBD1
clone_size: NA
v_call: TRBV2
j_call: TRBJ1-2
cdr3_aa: CASRGQGGNYGYTF
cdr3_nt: TGTGCCAGCAGGGGACAGGGGGGAAACTATGGCTACACCTTC

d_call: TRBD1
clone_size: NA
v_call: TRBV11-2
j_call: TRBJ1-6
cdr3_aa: CASSLLTGGGSPLHF
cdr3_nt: TGTGCCAGCAGCTTACTGACAGGGGGAGGATCACCCCTCCACTTT

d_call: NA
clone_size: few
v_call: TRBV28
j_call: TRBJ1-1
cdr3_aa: CASGLNREGTEAFF
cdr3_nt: TGTGCCAGCGGCCTTAACAGGGAGGGAACTGAAGCTTTCTTT

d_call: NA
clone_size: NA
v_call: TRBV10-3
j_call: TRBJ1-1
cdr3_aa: CAISEQGKAFF
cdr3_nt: TGTGCCATCAGTGAACAGGGTAAAGCTTTCTTT